Each of the 27 T cell receptor beta chains below was sequenced from the same sample in a study of blood T cell repertoires in COVID-19. Data came from immunoSEQ multiplex PCR; TCRdb stores just in-frame clones and leaves some out. The sample has 200,000 to 250,000 clones, 85% seen once. The sample consisted of PBMCs or T cells enriched from blood (not recorded which). These receptors all stem from a middle-aged man who had recovered from COVID-19.

This chain uses TRBV6-1 with TRBJ2-7; possible D gene TRBD1, 6 bases. The CDR3 has 14 residues. V was cut by 5 bases and J by 1 base, with 12 bases left in between. CDR1 is MNHNS, CDR2 SASEGT, per germline. In nucleotides, the CDR3 is TGTGCCAGCAGTACAGGGTTTCAATCCTACGAGCAGTACTTC. Protein: CASSTGFQSYEQYF.

This clone was picked up a small number of times. V is TRBV2 and J is TRBJ1-5; TRBD1 is a possible D gene (5 bases). Germline values: CDR1 SNHLY, CDR2 FYNNEI. This CDR3 is 17 amino acids long. Deletions cut 5 bases from V and 0 bases from J, with 17 bases between. In nucleotides, the CDR3 is TGTGCCAGCAGTAAGGGCCCAGGGTTCTATAGCAATCAGCCCCAGCATTTT. This translates into CASSKGPGFYSNQPQHF.

This chain links TRBV9 with TRBJ2-5; TRBD2 might be the D (7 bases). The V and J ends lost 3 bases and 1 base respectively, with 10 bases between them. This CDR3 contains 14 residues. Germline assignment: CDR1 SGDLS and CDR2 YYNGEE. The CDR3 sequence is CASSGGGPQETQYF. The CDR3 DNA is TGTGCCAGCAGCGGCGGGGGCCCCCAAGAGACCCAGTACTTC. The variable domain in full, with the rest retrieved from reference TRBV9 and TRBJ2-5, is DSGVTQTPKHLITATGQRVTLRCSPRSGDLSVYWYQQSLDQGLQFLIQYYNGEERAKGNILERFSAQQFPDLHSELNLSSLELGDSALYFCASSGGGPQETQYFGPGTRLLVL.

The chain uses TRBV6-5 and TRBJ2-5; 7 bases map to TRBD1. The CDR3 sequence is 14 residues long. CDR1 and CDR2 from the germline V gene are MNHEY and SVGAGI. V trimming: 9 bases; J trimming: 1 base; junction bases outside the gene matches: 8. For the CDR3, the DNA is TGTGCCAGTACCAGGGGGTTACTCCAAGAGACCCAGTACTTC. This codes for CASTRGLLQETQYF.

This clone was seen just once. This sample also contains other DNA sequences that code for the same CDR3. This sequence joins TRBV7-9 and TRBJ2-5; possible D gene TRBD2, 6 bases. The CDR3 extends over 14 amino acids. The V end lost 1 base, the J end lost 2 bases, and 8 bases lay between the germline ends. Germline V gives CDR1 SEHNR, CDR2 FQNEAQ (reference sequence). CDR3 loop: CASSLGGGQETQYF. The CDR3 region has the DNA TGTGCCAGCAGCTTAGGTGGGGGGCAAGAGACCCAGTACTTC.

This clone has just a few counts. CDR3 coding DNA: TGTGCCAGCAGCTTAGGTCGGGGGGGGAGCGAGCAGTACTTC. Its protein is CASSLGRGGSEQYF. J is TRBJ2-7 and V is TRBV7-8, with 8 bases identical to TRBD2. The ends lost 1 base at V and 6 bases at J; junction bases unmatched: 5. CDR3 size: 14 residues. From germline, CDR1 is SGHVS and CDR2 FQNEAQ.

This chain joins TRBV29-1 and TRBJ2-1, with 9 bases identical to TRBD2. The CDR3 spans 13 residues. V lost 5 bases, J lost 6 bases, and 5 bases stayed unmatched. CDR1 and CDR2 (germline): SQVTM, ANQGSEA. DNA of the CDR3: TGCAGCGTTACCGGGACTAGCAGCAATGAGCAGTTCTTC. The encoded protein is CSVTGTSSNEQFF.

This chain uses TRBV7-2 with TRBJ1-4, with D perhaps TRBD1 (5 bases). Germline assignment: CDR1 SGHTA and CDR2 FQGNSA. Trimming pared 0 bases from V and 8 bases from J, leaving 13 bases between. This CDR3 has 15 amino acids. This chain's CDR3 is CASSLAVGGYEKLFF. CDR3 DNA sequence: TGTGCCAGCAGCTTAGCGGTCGGGGGTTACGAAAAACTGTTTTTT.

Regarding this clone: One end of the junction varies from germline; a read error may be responsible. The rearrangement uses TRBV7-7 and TRBJ1-5; a weak D match, TRBD1 (5 bases). This CDR3 has 16 residues. Germline CDR1 SSHAT, CDR2 FNYEAQ (reference sequence). The CDR3 spells CASSLGGEVSNQPQHF. CDR3 DNA sequence: TGTGCTAGCAGCTTAGGAGGGGAGGTAAGCAATCAGCCCCAGCATTTT.

The V gene is TRBV7-2, the J gene TRBJ2-1; TRBD2 agrees at 10 bases. Trimming took 1 base from V and 4 from J; bases not matched to a gene: 1. This CDR3 has 15 residues. Germline CDR1 reads SGHTA; CDR2 reads FQGNSA. The CDR3 coding sequence is TGTGCCAGCAGCTTAGGGACTAGCGGATACAATGAGCAGTTCTTC. It yields the protein CASSLGTSGYNEQFF.

The rearrangement links TRBV11-2 to TRBJ2-6; weak D call: TRBD2 (6 bases). V was pared by 0 bases and J by 0 bases, with 15 bases between. Germline assignment: CDR1 SGHAT and CDR2 FQNNGV. The CDR3 extends over 19 amino acids. The chain's CDR3 is CASSLDSGHGGSGANVLTF. The CDR3 bases are TGTGCCAGCAGCTTAGATTCGGGGCACGGGGGCTCTGGGGCCAACGTCCTGACTTTC.

This clone came up a few times. The CDR3 nucleotides are TGTGCCAGTAGTATGGCAGGGGGCAGCTATGGCTACACCTTC. Its protein product is CASSMAGGSYGYTF. The chain uses TRBV19 and TRBJ1-2; 8 nucleotides match TRBD1. CDR3 length: 14 amino acids. The germline V gene encodes CDR1 LNHDA and CDR2 SQIVND (reference sequence). The trim removed 3 bases at V and 4 bases at J, leaving 4 bases unmatched.

V usage is TRBV30 and J usage is TRBJ1-3; TRBD1 matches at 10 bases. The V segment lost 5 bases and the J segment 6 bases; nucleotides outside the gene matches: 16. Germline V gene data show CDR1 as GTSNPN and CDR2 as SVGIG (reference sequence). The CDR3 runs 17 residues. This CDR3 is CAWSTGTGAGYKNTIYF. For the CDR3, the DNA is TGTGCCTGGTCAACCGGGACAGGGGCGGGATATAAAAACACCATATATTTT.

V is TRBV27 and J is TRBJ1-2; D is uncertain. Trimming took 3 bases from V and 7 from J, leaving 12 bases between them. The CDR3 totals 13 residues. Germline-derived CDR1 and CDR2 are MNHEY and SMNVEV (reference sequence). In DNA, the CDR3 is TGTGCCAGCAGTTTCCGTAGATCTTCTGGCTACACCTTC. Translation: CASSFRRSSGYTF.

To note about this clone: Sequence at one end of the junction differs from germline and may be a read error. This sequence joins TRBV6-4 and TRBJ1-2; perhaps TRBD1 as D (5 bases). The germline CDR1 and CDR2 sequences are MRHNA and SNTAGT. The CDR3 spans 9 residues. CDR3: CASIKGRRF. The DNA of the CDR3 is TGTGCCAGCATAAAGGGGCGCCGCTTC.

The genes are TRBV28 and TRBJ1-1, with TRBD1 matching 7 bases. Germline trimming cut 5 bases from V and 5 bases from J; bases unmatched to any gene: 11. The V gene's germline CDR1 is MDHEN and CDR2 SYDVKM. The CDR3 runs to 15 residues. The CDR3 DNA reads TGTGCCAGCAGTCTCGCTTCACAGGGGTGGACTGAAGCTTTCTTT. This codes for CASSLASQGWTEAFF.

This clone was counted once. V and J are TRBV7-9 and TRBJ1-4, with 8 bases identical to TRBD1. The CDR3 covers 15 residues. Germline V gene sequence: CDR1 SEHNR, CDR2 FQNEAQ (reference sequence). V shed 1 base and J 5 bases; nucleotides not matched to a gene: 3. CDR3 loop: CASSLVQGANEKLFF. The CDR3 DNA sequence: TGTGCCAGCAGCTTAGTGCAGGGGGCGAATGAAAAACTGTTTTTT.

The CDR3 loop reads CASSLGRASLNEQFF. In DNA form, the CDR3 reads TGTGCCAGCAGTCTCGGGAGGGCCTCCCTCAATGAGCAGTTCTTC. This chain links TRBV7-2 with TRBJ2-1, with TRBD2 identical over 8 bases. Germline CDR1 and CDR2: SGHTA and FQGNSA. CDR3 length equals 15 residues. V was clipped by 6 bases and J by 6 bases; unmatched bases: 10.

The count of this clone is one. The chain has TRBV13 and TRBJ1-2, with 7 bases aligning to TRBD1. Germline CDR1 reads PRHDT; CDR2 reads FYEKMQ (reference sequence). The CDR3 has 14 amino acids. J was trimmed by 2 bases and V by 5 bases; bases with no gene match: 5. CDR3 coding DNA: TGTGCCAGCAGCCGGACAGGAACAAACTATGGCTACACCTTC. Its translation: CASSRTGTNYGYTF.

This chain links TRBV10-1 with TRBJ2-2; 8 nucleotides match TRBD2. Looked up from germline, CDR1 is WNHNN and CDR2 is SYGVQD (reference sequence). The CDR3 consists of 16 residues. With 0 bases clipped from V and 6 bases from J, the junction kept 6 bases outside the gene matches. CDR3 DNA: TGCGCCAGCAGTGAGTCGTCGGGAGGGAATCCCGGGGAGCTGTTTTTT. This gives the protein CASSESSGGNPGELFF.

This chain joins TRBV11-1 and TRBJ2-7; D remains unclear. The ends were cut back, 0 bases at V and 4 bases at J, with 7 bases in the middle. This CDR3 has 13 residues. The germline V gene has CDR1 SGHAT and CDR2 FQDESV (reference sequence). The CDR3 region is CASSLAARYEQYF. The CDR3 DNA sequence: TGTGCCAGCAGCTTAGCGGCCCGATACGAGCAGTACTTC.

This rearrangement joins TRBV12-3 or TRBV12-4 to TRBJ2-7, with 8 bases matching TRBD2. Trimming cost V 2 bases and J 3 bases; bases outside gene matches: 0. This CDR3 region has 13 residues. CDR3 region: CASSLLAGYEQYF. The CDR3 bases are TGTGCCAGCAGTTTACTAGCGGGCTACGAGCAGTACTTC.

This clone showed up just once. V and J are TRBV2 and TRBJ1-4, with no clear D. CDR1 and CDR2 (germline): SNHLY, FYNNEI. Trimming pared 1 base from V and 7 bases from J, leaving 4 bases between. This CDR3 comprises 12 residues. The CDR3 coding sequence is TGTGCCAGCAGTGAAGTCCGTGAAAAACTGTTTTTT. It encodes CASSEVREKLFF.

This clone has just one count. The chain uses TRBV12-2 and TRBJ2-1; the table assigns TRBD2, which was not confirmed against the DNA. TRBV12-2 counts as a pseudogene. CDR3 length equals 18 residues. This CDR3 reads CASRLVPRTSGNYNEQFF. In DNA form, the CDR3 reads TGTGCAAGTCGCTTAGTCCCACGGACTAGCGGGAACTACAATGAGCAGTTCTTC.

The chain is built from TRBV5-1 and TRBJ1-2, with a possible D match to TRBD1 (6 bases). The CDR3 sequence is 13 residues long. CDR1 and CDR2 from the germline V gene are SGHRS and YFSETQ. Trimming cost V 4 bases and J 7 bases, with 14 bases left between them. The chain's CDR3 is CASSPTGDSGYTF. CDR3 coding DNA: TGCGCCAGCAGCCCGACAGGCGACAGTGGCTACACCTTC.

This clone was counted only a few times. The V and J genes are TRBV29-1 and TRBJ1-1; no clear D. Germline CDR1 is SQVTM and CDR2 is ANQGSEA. This CDR3 contains 12 residues. V was shortened by 3 bases and J by 6 bases, with 11 bases between the two germline ends. CDR3 protein: CSVDSGFSEAFF. The CDR3 DNA follows: TGCAGCGTTGATTCAGGTTTCTCTGAAGCTTTCTTT.

This clone occurred a few times. The V gene is TRBV4-2, the J gene TRBJ2-7; 10 nucleotides match TRBD2. The CDR3 has 16 residues. Unmatched junction bases numbered 2, after V lost 0 bases and J lost 0 bases. Germline V gene sequence: CDR1 LGHNA, CDR2 YNFKEQ. The CDR3: CASSQEPSGSSYEQYF. The CDR3 DNA is TGTGCCAGCAGCCAAGAGCCTAGCGGGAGCTCCTACGAGCAGTACTTC.